These 16 T cell receptor beta chains originate from one sample sequenced in a study of blood T cell repertoires in COVID-19 (dated by TCRdb to between 2020 and 2021). Receptor libraries were prepared by the immunoSEQ multiplex PCR assay. Held by TCRdb, this immuneACCESS table contains in-frame sequences only and omits some clones. Under half of the omission traces to an unresolved V gene where checked; the cause of the rest is unknown. The sample profile shows about 100,000 clones; around 85% of them were found once. The ten top clones hold around a fifth of the sample. Source material: peripheral blood. Receptors were obtained from a man between 65 and 85 years old with active or convalescent COVID-19.

The genes are TRBV15 and TRBJ2-7; TRBD2 is a possible D gene (5 bases). V dropped 8 bases and J dropped 4 bases, with 15 bases sitting between them. Germline V CDR1 and CDR2: LNHNV, YYDKDF (reference sequence). This CDR3 is built from 13 residues. The CDR3 region is CATRLEGGYEQYF. The CDR3 coding sequence is TGTGCCACCCGGTTAGAGGGTGGATACGAGCAGTACTTC.

This sequence joins TRBV2 and TRBJ2-2, with a possible D match to TRBD2 (5 bases). The length of the CDR3 is 13 residues. Between the trimmed V and J ends, which lost 6 bases and 6 bases, there was a span of 11 bases. Germline V lookup: CDR1 SNHLY, CDR2 FYNNEI. CDR3 in amino acids: CASRLEVAGELFF. CDR3 DNA sequence: TGTGCCAGCAGATTGGAGGTTGCCGGGGAGCTGTTTTTT.

The J gene is TRBJ1-1, the V gene TRBV7-9, with D perhaps TRBD1 (6 bases). Looked up from germline, CDR1 is SEHNR and CDR2 is FQNEAQ (reference sequence). The germline V and J ends were trimmed by 4 bases and 6 bases, with 18 bases remaining between them. CDR3 length equals 15 residues. This CDR3 is CASSYQQGAMSEAFF. CDR3 bases: TGTGCCAGCAGCTACCAACAGGGAGCTATGTCTGAAGCTTTCTTT.

This chain uses TRBV3-1 (or the pseudogene TRBV3-2) with TRBJ2-4; no firm D call. This CDR3 has 13 residues. V lost 0 bases, J lost 7 bases, and 7 bases lay in between. The germline gives CDR1 LGHDT, CDR2 YNNKEL (reference sequence). This CDR3 reads CASSQDLQNIQYF. For the CDR3, the DNA is TGTGCCAGCAGCCAAGATCTCCAGAACATTCAGTACTTC.

The chain employs TRBV27 and TRBJ1-6; 8 bases agree with TRBD1. The CDR3 has 14 residues. J lost 7 bases, V lost 5 bases, and 4 bases had no gene match. Per germline, CDR1 MNHEY and CDR2 SMNVEV (reference sequence). CDR3 nucleotide sequence: TGTGCCAGCAGTAAGACAGGGGAGAATTCACCCCTCCACTTT. Translated: CASSKTGENSPLHF.

The rearrangement uses TRBV24-1 and TRBJ1-3; D is ambiguous. Germline V lookup: CDR1 KGHDR, CDR2 SFDVKD. Trimming removed 5 bases from V and 0 bases from J, with 13 bases in between. This CDR3 region has 16 residues. CDR3 region: CATSGEGPLSGNTIYF. The CDR3 DNA reads TGTGCCACCAGTGGGGAGGGTCCCCTCTCTGGAAACACCATATATTTT.

This clone occurred once. CDR3 loop: CASSSTGDTGELFF. The DNA for the CDR3 is TGCGCCAGCAGCTCCACAGGGGACACCGGGGAGCTGTTTTTT. The rearrangement joins TRBV5-1 to TRBJ2-2; 7 bases map to TRBD1. CDR3 length: 14 residues. The V and J ends lost 3 bases and 3 bases, in that order; junction bases with no gene match: 2. Germline V lookup: CDR1 SGHRS, CDR2 YFSETQ.

The chain uses TRBV24-1 and TRBJ1-5, with 8 bases fitting TRBD1. This CDR3 is 15 amino acids long. Looked up from germline, CDR1 is KGHDR and CDR2 is SFDVKD. V gave up 5 bases and J gave up 5 bases; unmatched junction bases: 7. CDR3 sequence: CATSATGGIDQPQHF. CDR3 DNA sequence: TGTGCCACCAGTGCTACAGGGGGGATAGATCAGCCCCAGCATTTT.

The rearrangement uses TRBV2 and TRBJ2-7; 7 bases fit TRBD1. In germline, CDR1 is SNHLY, CDR2 FYNNEI. The CDR3 has 12 amino acids. J lost 3 bases, V lost 4 bases, and 0 bases had no gene match. The CDR3 DNA is TGTGCCAGCAGTGCAGGGGGCTACGAGCAGTACTTC. Translated, it gives CASSAGGYEQYF.

The rearrangement uses TRBV28 and TRBJ1-6, with D possibly matching TRBD1 (5 bases). Deletions cut 5 bases from V and 0 bases from J, with 11 bases between. Germline CDR1 is MDHEN and CDR2 is SYDVKM. CDR3 size: 16 residues. Here the CDR3 DNA reads TGTGCCAGCAGTACTTACGACAGCTCCTATAATTCACCCCTCCACTTT. It translates to CASSTYDSSYNSPLHF.

The chain recombines TRBV21-1 with TRBJ2-3; TRBD2 is the table's D call, not checked against the DNA. TRBV21-1 is reported as a pseudogene. The CDR3 runs 16 residues. DNA of the CDR3: TGTGCCAGCAGCAAAGGAGGGAAGACAAGCACAGATACGCAGTATTTT. It is translated as CASSKGGKTSTDTQYF.

The chain carries TRBV5-1 and TRBJ1-4, with 9 bases fitting TRBD1. The ends lost 3 bases at V and 8 bases at J; junction bases unmatched: 11. CDR1 and CDR2 (germline): SGHRS, YFSETQ. This CDR3 spans 16 amino acids. CDR3 in amino acids: CASSSSGDREYEKLFF. CDR3 nucleotides: TGCGCCAGCAGCTCCTCTGGGGACAGGGAGTACGAAAAACTGTTTTTT.

The chain has TRBV5-5 and TRBJ1-2, with a tentative D call TRBD1 (6 bases). CDR3 length: 15 amino acids. Germline CDR1 reads SGHKS; CDR2 reads YYEKEE (reference sequence). V lost 7 bases and J 3 bases, leaving 19 bases between the germline ends. CDR3 region: CASQTGARPDYGYTF. In DNA form, the CDR3 reads TGTGCCAGCCAGACAGGCGCCCGGCCCGACTATGGCTACACCTTC.

The rearrangement joins TRBV30 to TRBJ1-1, with D tentatively TRBD1 (6 bases). V gave up 5 bases and J gave up 2 bases, with 9 bases separating them. The CDR3 length is 12 residues. Germline values: CDR1 GTSNPN, CDR2 SVGIG (reference sequence). This CDR3 reads CAWGTFNTEAFF. In DNA, the CDR3 is TGTGCCTGGGGGACATTTAACACTGAAGCTTTCTTT.

The genes are TRBV7-2 and TRBJ1-2, with TRBD1 identical over 7 bases. V shed 5 bases and J 2 bases; nucleotides not matched to a gene: 2. The germline V gene has CDR1 SGHTA and CDR2 FQGNSA. There are 13 residues in the CDR3. CDR3 protein: CASSPDRNYGYTF. CDR3 coding DNA: TGTGCCAGCAGCCCGGACAGGAACTATGGCTACACCTTC.

The rearrangement uses TRBV6-1 and TRBJ1-1; D unresolved. V was clipped by 2 bases and J by 7 bases, with 8 bases between them. The CDR3 extends over 12 amino acids. Per germline, CDR1 MNHNS and CDR2 SASEGT. Written as DNA, the CDR3 is TGTGCCAGCAGTGAAAACGGTAATGAAGCTTTCTTT. Translating gives CASSENGNEAFF.